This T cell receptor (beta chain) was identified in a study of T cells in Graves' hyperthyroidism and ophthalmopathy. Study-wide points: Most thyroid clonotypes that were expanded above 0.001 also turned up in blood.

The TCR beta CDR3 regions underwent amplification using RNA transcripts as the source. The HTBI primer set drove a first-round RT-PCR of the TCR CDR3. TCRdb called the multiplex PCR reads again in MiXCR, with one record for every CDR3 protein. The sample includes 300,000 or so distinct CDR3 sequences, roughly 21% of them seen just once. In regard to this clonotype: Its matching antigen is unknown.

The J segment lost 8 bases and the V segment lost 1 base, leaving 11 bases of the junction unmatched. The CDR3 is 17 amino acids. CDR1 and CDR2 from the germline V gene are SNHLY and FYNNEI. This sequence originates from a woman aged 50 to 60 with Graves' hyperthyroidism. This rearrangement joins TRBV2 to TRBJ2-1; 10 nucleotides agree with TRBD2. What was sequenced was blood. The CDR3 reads CASSEGTSGGVSDEQFF. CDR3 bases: TGTGCCAGCAGTGAAGGGACTAGCGGAGGTGTGTCGGATGAGCAGTTCTTC.